These 18 T cell receptor beta chains originate from one sample sequenced in a study of blood T cell repertoires in COVID-19. Sequencing used immunoSEQ multiplex PCR; TCRdb keeps in-frame clones, though not all of them. The sample comprises fewer than 100,000 clones, roughly 83% of which are singletons, and nearly 25% rests with the top ten. The specimen sequenced was peripheral blood. Every receptor here comes from a human donor in a cohort sampled during active COVID-19.

The rearrangement joins TRBV2 to TRBJ1-1, with D possibly being TRBD1 (5 bases). Per the germline V gene, CDR1 is SNHLY and CDR2 is FYNNEI. This CDR3 region has 14 residues. Trimming took 2 bases from V and 5 from J, leaving 12 bases between them. CDR3 sequence reads: CASSEWAGETEAFF. The CDR3 coding sequence is TGTGCCAGCAGTGAATGGGCGGGGGAGACTGAAGCTTTCTTT.

The chain recombines TRBV7-9 with TRBJ1-2; 9 bases agree with TRBD1. The germline V gene has CDR1 SEHNR and CDR2 FQNEAQ (reference sequence). The V and J ends lost 5 bases and 10 bases, in that order; junction bases with no gene match: 14. This CDR3 has 15 residues. CDR3 bases: TGTGCCAGCAGCCCCCGGGTTCGGGGACAGGGTGACTACACCTTC. The encoded protein is CASSPRVRGQGDYTF.

The chain couples TRBV18 to TRBJ1-1, with 7 bases matching TRBD1. The length of the CDR3 is 19 residues. J lost 4 bases, V lost 3 bases, and 20 bases had no gene match. CDR1 and CDR2 from the germline V gene are KGHSH and LQKENI. The CDR3 is CASSPPTGETRKERTEAFF. CDR3 nucleotides: TGTGCCAGCTCACCCCCTACAGGGGAAACAAGAAAGGAACGCACTGAAGCTTTCTTT.

V and J are TRBV4-2 and TRBJ2-2; D possibly corresponds to TRBD2 (6 bases). V was pared by 0 bases and J by 6 bases, with 17 bases between. Germline CDR1 and CDR2: LGHNA and YNFKEQ. This CDR3 is built from 17 residues. The CDR3, as DNA: TGTGCCAGCAGCCAAGAACGAGCTAGCGCGGTCCCCGGGGAGCTGTTTTTT. Amino acid sequence: CASSQERASAVPGELFF.

The chain joins TRBV6-5 to TRBJ2-7, with 10 bases matching TRBD1. CDR3 length: 15 residues. In germline, CDR1 is MNHEY, CDR2 SVGAGI. The trim removed 1 base at V and 6 bases at J, leaving 6 bases unmatched. CDR3 in amino acids: CASSYWDRGGPEQYF. The CDR3 DNA is TGTGCCAGCAGTTACTGGGACAGGGGTGGGCCCGAGCAGTACTTC.

This clone was detected only a few times. The J gene is TRBJ2-1, the V gene TRBV28; 10 bases agree with TRBD2. V trimming: 0 bases; J trimming: 8 bases; junction bases outside the gene matches: 13. CDR1 MDHEN and CDR2 SYDVKM come from the germline V gene. The CDR3 is 18 residues long. DNA of the CDR3: TGTGCCAGCAGTTTATGGGGCAGTCGGGCTAGCGGGAGTCATGAGCAGTTCTTC. Protein product: CASSLWGSRASGSHEQFF.

This clone was recorded once. This chain links TRBV6-5 with TRBJ1-1; D is ambiguous. V dropped 2 bases and J dropped 5 bases, with 15 bases sitting between them. The germline V gene encodes CDR1 MNHEY and CDR2 SVGAGI. The CDR3 runs 15 residues. CDR3 DNA sequence: TGTGCCAGCAGTTACAAGGCAGGAGGCAGGACTGAAGCTTTCTTT. Its translation: CASSYKAGGRTEAFF.

The rearrangement uses TRBV6-6 and TRBJ1-4, with TRBD1 matching over 8 bases. The CDR3 contains 13 residues. Germline V lookup: CDR1 MNHNY, CDR2 SVGAGI (reference sequence). J gave up 7 bases and V 7 bases, and 5 bases lay outside the gene matches. The CDR3 bases are TGTGCCAGCATGGACAGGGTAACTGAAAAACTGTTTTTT. It translates to CASMDRVTEKLFF.

This clone appeared once. The CDR3 loop reads CASRRTSGREGNIQYF. DNA for the CDR3: TGTGCCAGCAGAAGGACTAGCGGGAGGGAGGGAAACATTCAGTACTTC. The V gene is TRBV6-4, the J gene TRBJ2-4; TRBD2 agrees at 15 bases. The length of the CDR3 is 16 residues. Trimming cost V 6 bases and J 6 bases; bases outside gene matches: 6. Germline values: CDR1 MRHNA, CDR2 SNTAGT.

This clone was detected only a few times. The chain joins TRBV2 to TRBJ2-7, with 7 bases fitting TRBD2. V lost 8 bases, J lost 5 bases, and 9 bases stayed unmatched. CDR3 length: 13 amino acids. Germline lookup yields CDR1 SNHLY and CDR2 FYNNEI. The CDR3 reads CASSWRELDEQYF. CDR3 in DNA: TGTGCCAGCTCCTGGCGGGAGCTCGACGAGCAGTACTTC.

The chain recombines TRBV6-5 with TRBJ2-7; 7 bases are a match to TRBD2. CDR3 size: 15 residues. The germline V gene encodes CDR1 MNHEY and CDR2 SVGAGI. J gave up 6 bases and V 6 bases, and 14 bases lay outside the gene matches. The CDR3 loop reads CASSQWGEGVSEQYF. CDR3 DNA sequence: TGTGCCAGCAGCCAGTGGGGGGAGGGAGTGAGCGAGCAGTACTTC.

The chain joins TRBV11-3 to TRBJ2-7; 8 bases agree with TRBD1. V trimming: 2 bases; J trimming: 2 bases; junction bases outside the gene matches: 5. CDR1 is SGHNT and CDR2 is YENEEA in the germline V gene. The CDR3 runs 15 residues. The CDR3 region has the DNA TGTGCCAGCAGCTTATTCGCACAGGGGGCCTACGAGCAGTACTTC. Translated: CASSLFAQGAYEQYF.

This clone was recorded a few times. This chain uses TRBV25-1 with TRBJ1-1; D unresolved. V dropped 2 bases and J dropped 3 bases, with 7 bases sitting between them. Germline V gene data show CDR1 as MGHDK and CDR2 as SYGVNS. CDR3 size: 13 residues. The CDR3 sequence is CASSENRDTEAFF. The CDR3 DNA reads as TGTGCCAGCAGTGAAAACCGGGACACTGAAGCTTTCTTT.

The chain employs TRBV5-1 and TRBJ2-7, with TRBD2 identical over 10 bases. After removal of 4 bases from V and 5 bases from J, the junction contained 9 bases not matched to a gene. CDR1 is SGHRS, CDR2 YFSETQ, per germline. CDR3 size: 15 residues. CDR3 residues: CASSQSSGSVHEQYF. CDR3 sequence (DNA): TGCGCCAGCAGCCAGTCTAGCGGGAGTGTCCACGAGCAGTACTTC.

The chain carries TRBV5-1 and TRBJ1-4; TRBD1 is a possible D gene (5 bases). Trimming pared 2 bases from V and 7 bases from J, leaving 21 bases between. CDR3 length: 17 amino acids. Germline CDR1 SGHRS, CDR2 YFSETQ. The DNA for the CDR3 is TGCGCCAGCAGCTTAGCGCCGGGGGGTATGGAAGGTGAAAAACTGTTTTTT. This sequence encodes CASSLAPGGMEGEKLFF.

The chain combines TRBV12-5 with TRBJ2-7; weak D call: TRBD2 (5 bases). Germline CDR1 LGHNT, CDR2 FRNRAP. The CDR3 is 14 residues long. V was shortened by 7 bases and J by 0 bases, with 13 bases between the two germline ends. The CDR3 coding sequence is TGTGCTAGTGCCCCCGACGGGGTCTCCTACGAGCAGTACTTC. Protein: CASAPDGVSYEQYF.

The chain uses TRBV13 and TRBJ2-1, with TRBD1 matching over 9 bases. Germline values: CDR1 PRHDT, CDR2 FYEKMQ (reference sequence). The CDR3 has 17 amino acids. The trim removed 1 base at V and 5 bases at J, leaving 9 bases unmatched. CDR3 sequence reads: CASSLALGQGSHNEQFF. In DNA form, the CDR3 reads TGTGCCAGCAGCTTAGCCCTCGGACAGGGGTCTCACAATGAGCAGTTCTTC. The entire variable domain, with the rest obtained from reference TRBV13 and TRBJ2-1, is as follows: AAGVIQSPRHLIKEKRETATLKCYPIPRHDTVYWYQQGPGQDPQFLISFYEKMQSDKGSIPDRFSAQQFSDYHSELNMSSLELGDSALYFCASSLALGQGSHNEQFFGPGTRLTVL.

V usage is TRBV6-5 and J usage is TRBJ2-7, with D tentatively TRBD1 (6 bases). Germline loops: CDR1 MNHEY, CDR2 SVGAGI. The CDR3 runs to 16 residues. V was clipped by 0 bases and J by 2 bases, with 14 bases between them. The CDR3 region is CASSYSSQGIPYEQYF. CDR3 DNA: TGTGCCAGCAGTTACTCTTCCCAGGGGATCCCCTACGAGCAGTACTTC.